The sample holds many counts of the clone carrying this TCR beta chain. Its matching antigen is unknown. This sample is part of a study of CD8 T cells in ankylosing spondylitis. Quantitative 5'-RACE with molecular barcodes was used to make the TCR beta libraries. TCRdb re-derived calls from the 5' RACE reads in MiXCR, one entry per CDR3 protein. The sample has approximately 540,000 distinct CDR3 sequences; 12% are singletons. V was cut by 0 bases and J by 7 bases, with 29 bases left in between. The CDR3 runs 19 residues. In germline, CDR1 is SGHRS, CDR2 YFSETQ. Overall study results and limits: Certain motif variants had earlier been reported in reactive arthritis synovial fluid and blood. About 8 highly homologous variants made up a TCR beta motif that seemed to typify ankylosing spondylitis blood. Disease-linked clones, CD8+, were relatively rare in peripheral blood.

The sequencing input was blood, either unsorted or a sorted T cell fraction (not recorded which). The receptor's source is a male donor with ankylosing spondylitis. The chain uses TRBV5-1 and TRBJ2-7; maybe TRBD2 (5 bases). CDR3 nucleotide sequence: TGCGCCAGCAGCTTGGGTCTGCACCCTTTTGGCACAACTTCGGGAGAGCAGTACGTC. It specifies CASSLGLHPFGTTSGEQYV.